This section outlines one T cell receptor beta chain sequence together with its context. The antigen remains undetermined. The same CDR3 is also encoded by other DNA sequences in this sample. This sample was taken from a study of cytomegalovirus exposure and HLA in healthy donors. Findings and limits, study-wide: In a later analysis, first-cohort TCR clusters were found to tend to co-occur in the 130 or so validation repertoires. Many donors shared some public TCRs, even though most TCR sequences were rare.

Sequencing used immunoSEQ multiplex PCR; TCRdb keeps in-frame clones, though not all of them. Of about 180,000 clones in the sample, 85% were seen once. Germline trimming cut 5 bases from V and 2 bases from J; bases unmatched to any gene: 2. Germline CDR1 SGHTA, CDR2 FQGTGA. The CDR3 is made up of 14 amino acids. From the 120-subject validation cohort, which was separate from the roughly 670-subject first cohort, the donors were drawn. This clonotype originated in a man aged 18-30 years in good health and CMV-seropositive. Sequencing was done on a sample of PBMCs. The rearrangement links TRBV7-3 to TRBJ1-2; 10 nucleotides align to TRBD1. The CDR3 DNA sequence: TGTGCCAGCAGCCCGGGACAGGGGAACTATGGCTACACCTTC. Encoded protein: CASSPGQGNYGYTF.